This T cell receptor beta chain was profiled in a study of blood T cell repertoires in COVID-19. The ends were cut back, 2 bases at V and 5 bases at J, with 10 bases in the middle. The CDR3 length is 13 residues. Looked up from germline, CDR1 is SGHRS and CDR2 is YFSETQ. This table comes from immunoSEQ multiplex PCR, and its TCRdb copy is limited to in-frame clones, with some not included. The table has under 250,000 clones, around nine tenths seen once. As to this clone: Other nucleotide sequences from this sample produce the same CDR3.

The sequence came from a woman aged 70-85 years with active or convalescent COVID-19. The rearrangement joins TRBV5-1 to TRBJ1-2; D gene uncertain. Sequences were obtained from peripheral blood. CDR3 bases: TGCGCCAGCAGCTTAGACGGGTCATATGGCTACACCTTC. As protein: CASSLDGSYGYTF.